This TCR beta chain was captured in a study of PD-1 blockade in classical Hodgkin lymphoma (TCRdb year 2020). General notes on the study: Nivolumab dosing was 3 mg/kg intravenously every 2 weeks, continuing until either disease progression or unacceptable toxicity. The study used CyTOF and TCR beta sequencing to define a peripheral blood immune signature of response to PD-1 blockade in classical Hodgkin lymphoma. The research as a whole found: Diversity was lower in patients who began nivolumab less than 1 year after ASCT, so these patients were left out of later analyses to avoid confounding by immune reconstitution. Baseline TCR diversity was reported to be lower in newly diagnosed patients than in healthy donors and to be lower still in relapsed/refractory patients. The study covered only a single clinical trial cohort, and the causes of the repertoire differences, possibly disease activity or prior therapy, were still not defined. A significant rise by C4D1 was seen in CD4+ but not CD8+ TCR diversity (p=0.0027 vs p=0.16), with the rise being most apparent in complete responders (p=0.02). Among trial patients, those achieving complete response had baseline diversity similar to that of newly diagnosed patients, while diversity was significantly lower in partial responders and progressors.

For this clone: The antigen it binds to is not known. Base quality data are lacking; no much larger clone is found one base away.

The CDR3 covers 19 residues, taking in both the cysteine and the phenylalanine. The sequence is cut down to CDR3 DNA, 57 bases in frame from base 1. Ends trimmed: V by 0 bases, J by 4 bases; bases unmatched to a gene: 14. The germline V gene (reference sequence) sets CDR1 to SEHNR and CDR2 to FQNEAQ. The Qiagen DNeasy kit was used to extract genomic DNA from unsorted PBMCs and from the negatively selected CD4+ and CD8+ fractions. TCR beta CDR3 regions were subjected to amplification by immunoSEQ multiplex PCR with primers that anneal to V and J segments. A synthetic immune receptor repertoire was used to minimize amplification bias, and remaining bias was computationally removed after sequencing. As for the authors' bioinformatics: Repertoire diversity was quantified as the Shannon entropy index using custom Python scripts. The unsorted, CD4+ and CD8+ repertoires were each analyzed separately, with the exception of combined analyses, where CD4+ and CD8+ sequences were merged in silico. A clone counted as expanded when the clone's frequency after treatment rose at least 2-fold relative to C1D1, and clones undetected at baseline were given a pseudocount of 0.5. Singleton clones were defined as clones with 0 or 1 copy at C1D1, and non-singleton clones were defined as clones with 2 or more copies. By matching protein sequences in sorted samples from the same patient, clones expanded in unsorted samples were annotated as CD4+, CD8+ or unknown. Wilcoxon tests were applied to paired samples to test diversity changes from C1D1 to C4D1. Sourced from immuneACCESS, this table was stored by TCRdb with only in-frame sequences that have V and J called. A share of the clones is absent; for the studies checked, an unresolved V gene accounts for under half, and the remainder has no known explanation. V, J and clone size are taken as reported in that table, and D and trimming were inferred from the DNA itself. This sample gives 50,000 to 85,000 clones in total; about 70% of them show up just once. The ten largest account for 7% to 10% of the sample.

The time point label of this sample denotes: cycle 2 day 1 (C2D1) of nivolumab. Every trial patient had relapsed after autologous stem cell transplantation, and cohorts A, B and C differed in prior brentuximab vedotin exposure. The trial cohort included fewer than 65 patients with relapsed/refractory classical Hodgkin lymphoma, and each patient had a best overall response of complete response, partial response or progressive disease. Single-agent nivolumab was administered to trial patients in the multi-cohort phase II CheckMate 205 trial. Best overall response was determined by an independent review committee according to the 2007 International Working Group response criteria. PBMCs from the trial were collected at three points: immediately before nivolumab initiation (C1D1), and during therapy at cycle 2 day 1 and cycle 4 day 1. Peripheral blood was collected in 8 mL Vacutainer Cell Preparation Tubes, from which PBMCs were isolated by centrifugation and then cryopreserved.

This clonotype was obtained from a human donor with classical Hodgkin lymphoma. Sequences were derived from peripheral blood mononuclear cells (PBMCs), sampled before the second cycle of nivolumab. The V gene is TRBV7-9 and the J gene is TRBJ2-4, and 8 junctional nucleotides match TRBD2. The nucleotides are TGTGCCAGCAGCTTAGCCCGTACCGGCGGGGGGCCATTAAAAAACATTCAGTACTTC. This is translated as CASSLARTGGGPLKNIQYF.